This entry lists 19 T cell receptor beta chains sequenced from one sample in a study of human T cells and chemical hapten exposure. TCRdb fed the RACE reads into MiXCR, producing one record per CDR3 protein. In the table there are 75,000 to 90,000 distinct CDR3 sequences, approximately 10% of which are singletons. Time point specified: patch test 1, 2 weeks after DPC sensitization. Sample treatment: therapeutic diphenylcyclopropenone sensitization with weekly scalp DPC. This sample comprised whole blood, obtained in connection with sensitization to the hapten diphenylcyclopropenone (DPC). The receptor source for this set is a woman aged 60-75 years with alopecia areata. Some clones in this sample may be carry-over from other donors' samples.

V is TRBV7-9 and J is TRBJ1-2, with 9 bases identical to TRBD1. This CDR3 is 14 amino acids long. The germline gives CDR1 SEHNR, CDR2 FQNEAQ (reference sequence). The V and J ends lost 5 bases and 5 bases, in that order; junction bases with no gene match: 6. CDR3 residues: CASSNLTGGYGYTF. The CDR3, as DNA: TGTGCCAGCAGCAACCTGACAGGGGGGTATGGCTACACCTTC. Based on the CDR3 plus reference TRBV7-9 and TRBJ1-2, the full variable domain is DTGVSQNPRHKITKRGQNVTFRCDPISEHNRLYWYRQTLGQGPEFLTYFQNEAQLEKSRLLSDRFSAERPKGSFSTLEIQRTEQGDSAMYLCASSNLTGGYGYTFGSGTRLTVV.

This sequence joins TRBV4-2 and TRBJ2-2; a weak D match, TRBD2 (6 bases). Germline V lookup: CDR1 LGHNA, CDR2 YNFKEQ. This CDR3 is built from 16 residues. Trimming shortened V by 2 bases and J by 3 bases, and 13 bases separated the two germline ends. The CDR3 DNA is TGTGCCAGCAGCCAATATCGACTAGTATACACCGGGGAGCTGTTTTTT. Translation: CASSQYRLVYTGELFF.

Of note for this clonotype: Relative to the germline gene, one junction end is altered; a read error may explain this. The V and J genes are TRBV20-1 and TRBJ2-1, with D uncertain. The length of the CDR3 is 14 residues. The germline V gene encodes CDR1 DFQATT and CDR2 SNEGSKA (reference sequence). CDR3 amino acids: CSARKPPSDNEQFF. The CDR3 DNA reads TGCAGTGCTAGAAAACCTCCCTCCGACAATGAGCAGTTCTTC.

This clonotype has a count of ten or more. The gene calls are TRBV7-6 and TRBJ2-3; 13 bases match TRBD2. The germline CDR1 and CDR2 sequences are SGHVS and FNYEAQ. There are 15 residues in the CDR3. Trimming cost V 5 bases and J 5 bases; bases outside gene matches: 4. The CDR3 spells CASSPWTSGGDTQYF. The CDR3 DNA sequence: TGTGCCAGCAGCCCATGGACTAGCGGGGGAGATACGCAGTATTTT.

There are a few counts of this clonotype. The rearrangement links TRBV20-1 to TRBJ2-3; TRBD2 might be the D (7 bases). The CDR3 has 14 residues. Deletions cut 1 base from V and 5 bases from J, with 13 bases between. In germline, CDR1 is DFQATT, CDR2 SNEGSKA (reference sequence). CDR3 in DNA: TGCAGTGCTAGAGTGGGGGGGCCGAGAGATACGCAGTATTTT. This gives the protein CSARVGGPRDTQYF.

A few counts support this clonotype. The chain has TRBV10-3 and TRBJ1-1, with 9 nucleotides matching TRBD1. The CDR3 sequence is 17 residues long. Germline loops: CDR1 ENHRY, CDR2 SYGVKD. V gave up 6 bases and J gave up 0 bases; unmatched junction bases: 11. The CDR3 loop reads CAISAGTGTLMNTEAFF. As DNA, the CDR3 is TGTGCCATCAGCGCCGGGACAGGGACTCTTATGAACACTGAAGCTTTCTTT.

V gene TRBV5-4 combines with J gene TRBJ1-2, with unresolved D. This CDR3 comprises 16 residues. Looked up from germline, CDR1 is SGHNT and CDR2 is YYREEE (reference sequence). V shed 3 bases and J shed 4 bases, with 19 bases lying between them. The CDR3 sequence is CASSSGSDGESYGYTF. The CDR3 DNA follows: TGTGCCAGCAGCTCGGGATCGGACGGGGAATCCTATGGCTACACCTTC.

This clonotype was seen many times. The chain links TRBV7-8 to TRBJ1-4; possible D gene TRBD1, 5 bases. The CDR3 has 17 residues. Germline lookup yields CDR1 SGHVS and CDR2 FQNEAQ. V dropped 5 bases and J dropped 0 bases, with 16 bases sitting between them. As DNA, the CDR3 is TGTGCCAGCAGCCGGGGCACCGTCTTGGCAACTAATGAAAAACTGTTTTTT. It is translated as CASSRGTVLATNEKLFF.

This clonotype was counted at least ten times. CDR3 in DNA: TGTGCCAGCAGCCAAGTTCCCTCGGACACCGGGGAGCTGTTTTTT. Its protein product is CASSQVPSDTGELFF. The V call is TRBV3-1, the J call TRBJ2-2; the D is unclear. V lost 1 base, J lost 3 bases, and 9 bases lay in between. Germline assignment: CDR1 LGHDT and CDR2 YNNKEL (reference sequence). This CDR3 is built from 15 residues.

This clonotype came up many times. CDR3 protein: CASSHSSVGTDTQYF. The DNA for the CDR3 is TGCGCCAGCAGCCACTCTAGCGTCGGCACAGATACGCAGTATTTT. V usage is TRBV4-1 and J usage is TRBJ2-3, with D perhaps TRBD2 (6 bases). The CDR3 runs 15 residues. V was pared by 3 bases and J by 1 base, with 11 bases between. CDR1 is MGHRA and CDR2 is YSYEKL in the germline V gene.

The table lists this clonotype with many counts. The chain has TRBV6-2 or TRBV6-3 and TRBJ2-7; D unresolved. Trimming removed 6 bases at V and 0 bases at J, with 9 bases between. This CDR3 has 13 residues. Per the germline V gene, CDR1 is MNHEY and CDR2 is SVGEGT. DNA for the CDR3: TGTGCCAGCAGCTTGATCAGCTCCTACGAGCAGTACTTC. This gives the protein CASSLISSYEQYF.

This clonotype turned up a few times. The chain is built from TRBV9 and TRBJ1-1; tentatively, D is TRBD1 (6 bases). This CDR3 contains 15 residues. CDR1 is SGDLS and CDR2 is YYNGEE in the germline V gene. Trimming took off 2 bases at V and 0 bases at J, with 11 bases between the two ends. This CDR3 is CASSVWDTLNTEAFF. The CDR3 DNA is TGTGCCAGCAGCGTTTGGGACACCCTGAACACTGAAGCTTTCTTT. Variable domain in full (rest from reference TRBV9 and TRBJ1-1): DSGVTQTPKHLITATGQRVTLRCSPRSGDLSVYWYQQSLDQGLQFLIQYYNGEERAKGNILERFSAQQFPDLHSELNLSSLELGDSALYFCASSVWDTLNTEAFFGQGTRLTVV.

This sequence joins TRBV5-1 and TRBJ2-7; 9 bases agree with TRBD2. Per the germline V gene, CDR1 is SGHRS and CDR2 is YFSETQ. The V segment lost 4 bases and the J segment 2 bases; nucleotides outside the gene matches: 10. This CDR3 has 16 amino acids. CDR3 DNA sequence: TGCGCCAGCAGCCCAGGGTCAGCGGGGGGCACCTACGAGCAGTACTTC. It encodes CASSPGSAGGTYEQYF. Using reference TRBV5-1 and TRBJ2-7 for the parts outside the CDR3, the full variable domain is KAGVTQTPRYLIKTRGQQVTLSCSPISGHRSVSWYQQTPGQGLQFLFEYFSETQRNKGNFPGRFSGRQFSNSRSEMNVSTLELGDSALYLCASSPGSAGGTYEQYFGPGTRLTVT.

This clonotype has a handful of counts. The rearrangement uses TRBV29-1 and TRBJ1-1; D remains unclear. The CDR3 is made up of 11 amino acids. Germline V CDR1 and CDR2: SQVTM, ANQGSEA. The ends were cut back, 2 bases at V and 0 bases at J, with 1 base in the middle. CDR3 sequence: CSVEMNTEAFF. CDR3 DNA sequence: TGCAGCGTTGAAATGAACACTGAAGCTTTCTTT.

This clonotype has ten or more counts. The V call is TRBV5-4, the J call TRBJ1-4; D gene uncertain. The V end was cut by 0 bases, the J end by 12 bases, with 21 bases between. Germline V gives CDR1 SGHNT, CDR2 YYREEE (reference sequence). The CDR3 contains 16 residues. CDR3: CASSLGGKLLAGELFF. In DNA form, the CDR3 reads TGTGCCAGCAGCTTGGGGGGAAAACTCCTCGCCGGTGAACTGTTTTTT.

The J gene is TRBJ2-3, the V gene TRBV3-1; no clear D. V gave up 1 base and J gave up 3 bases, with 8 bases separating them. The CDR3 consists of 14 residues. Germline V gene data show CDR1 as LGHDT and CDR2 as YNNKEL (reference sequence). CDR3 in amino acids: CASSQGVMTDTQYF. The CDR3 nucleotides read TGTGCCAGCAGCCAAGGAGTCATGACAGATACGCAGTATTTT.

This sequence joins TRBV7-9 and TRBJ2-2; 9 nucleotides align to TRBD2. There are 16 residues in the CDR3. The ends lost 1 base at V and 6 bases at J; junction bases unmatched: 6. CDR1 is SEHNR and CDR2 is FQNEAQ in the germline V gene (reference sequence). CDR3 sequence reads: CASSLVGLAMSGELFF. The CDR3 coding sequence is TGTGCCAGCAGCTTAGTGGGACTAGCAATGTCCGGGGAGCTGTTTTTT.

Only a few counts were recorded for this clonotype. This rearrangement joins TRBV19 to TRBJ1-4; unclear D gene. The V gene's germline CDR1 is LNHDA and CDR2 SQIVND (reference sequence). The V end lost 3 bases, the J end lost 0 bases, and 8 bases lay between the germline ends. This CDR3 spans 15 amino acids. CDR3 protein: CASSIRAATNEKLFF. The CDR3, as DNA: TGTGCCAGTAGTATCAGAGCTGCAACTAATGAAAAACTGTTTTTT. Based on the CDR3 plus reference TRBV19 and TRBJ1-4, the full variable domain is DGGITQSPKYLFRKEGQNVTLSCEQNLNHDAMYWYRQDPGQGLRLIYYSQIVNDFQKGDIAEGYSVSREKKESFPLTVTSAQKNPTAFYLCASSIRAATNEKLFFGSGTQLSVL.

In this sample, this clonotype turned up many times. This rearrangement joins TRBV29-1 to TRBJ1-2; weak D call: TRBD1 (5 bases). Between the trimmed V and J ends, which lost 3 bases and 3 bases, there was a span of 8 bases. The CDR3 totals 12 residues. Per germline, CDR1 SQVTM and CDR2 ANQGSEA. CDR3 coding DNA: TGCAGCGTTGACAGGGACCACTATGGCTACACCTTC. Translation gives CSVDRDHYGYTF.